The T cell receptor (beta chain) described here comes from a study of cytomegalovirus exposure and HLA in healthy donors (dated 2017 in TCRdb). Describing the broader study: An earlier analysis of roughly 500 of the donors reported about 300 Gb of sequence data and 95 million to 130 million unique TCR beta sequences obtained from around 180 million T cells. An early release covering some 640 HLA-typed donors comprised about 290 gigabases of sequencing data and roughly 86 million unique TCR sequences. Among the approximately 420 genotyped donors, around 79% belonged to the genetic ancestry cluster associated with self-reported Caucasian donors. The study aimed to test whether signatures of past pathogen exposure could be identified by cataloging public T cell receptors. Using immunosequencing, the study profiled T cell repertoires from 640 or so subjects and related those repertoires to cytomegalovirus serostatus. In addition to the first cohort of 650 to 750 subjects, a separate validation cohort of 120 different subjects was used. To predict cytomegalovirus infection status, the study combined high-throughput TCR immunosequencing, statistical association of individual TCRs with disease status, and machine learning. A later analysis re-analyzed previously published TCR beta repertoires from about 600 donors and added high-resolution HLA genotyping to study TCR occurrence patterns. Rather than using new phenotypic data, the later analysis identified candidate immune exposures from TCR beta sequences and from how often those sequences occurred across donors. To decide whether each TCR beta V gene segment behaved as functional or pseudogenic, an earlier analysis of approximately 600 of the donors relied on high-throughput TCR beta sequencing. Alongside the repertoire data, information on donor age, sex, ethnicity and CMV serostatus was compiled. In a later genetic analysis, genome-wide SNP genotypes for 398 of the 666 donors were used, and that subset was treated as a discovery cohort. All discovery cohort repertoires had been generated using a single sequencing platform. Both class I and class II loci were covered by HLA typing, at four-digit resolution. The number of typed donors differed by locus: roughly 620-640 for A, B, C, DRB1 and DQB1; some 540 for DQA1; roughly 600 for DPA1; and some 450 for DPB1. About five DR-DQ haplotypes were handled as single units for association and clustering, since linkage in the cohort was strong. On average, over 200,000 unique TCR beta nucleotide sequences were sequenced per donor among 398 genotyped donors of the cohort, with around 19% of those sequences being non-productive.

Study-wide conclusions, independent of this receptor: Linkage disequilibrium might explain the correlated functional status among segregating V segments, but an unknown experimental factor could not be excluded. V-gene and J-gene trimming of TCR beta chains was associated with a missense DCLRE1C variant in a later genetic analysis, and the association was replicated in an independent cohort. According to a later genetic analysis, donors in an Asian-associated ancestry cluster had fewer N-insertions in productive TCRs than the approximately 670-donor mean. A cluster of highly shared sequence variants was judged likely to be a technical artifact of the sequencing pipeline. In this cohort, only TCR beta chains were sequenced, and detectable features were limited by the absence of alpha or paired-chain data. Several of the top co-occurrence clusters appeared to be linked to parvovirus B19, influenza, CMV and Epstein-Barr virus, according to a later analysis. The presence/absence analyses assumed that sequencing depth was roughly uniform across donors, and that assumption may not be true. A later analysis found that HLA-associated TCR beta chains were more clonally expanded and had lower generation probabilities than equally common non-associated chains. Because counts were too low, around 18 rarely observed V segments, including chromosome 9 orphons, were left out of the earlier analysis of about 620 of the donors. In an earlier analysis of about 550 of the donors, most TCR beta V segments were observed in productive rearrangements about 90% or about 30% of the time, broadly matching IMGT annotations. A further reported finding was that TCR beta sequences accurately predicted the HLA-A and HLA-B alleles for most subjects in the first cohort. The 87-base-pair reads could not distinguish some IMGT-functional V segments, including TRBV6-2 and TRBV6-3, so those segments were excluded. In a later analysis, most CMV-associated TCR beta chains were found to appear HLA-restricted, with HLA associations seemingly driven largely by CMV exposure. Most TCR sequences were seen in very few donors, while some public TCRs were found in many individuals. In vitro tests confirmed that a few of the cytomegalovirus-associated TCR beta chains recognize cytomegalovirus antigens. In both the original and validation cohorts, the classifier was reported to diagnose cytomegalovirus status with high specificity and sensitivity. CMV serostatus was the only immune exposure information available for the cohort. A later analysis associated about 16,000 TCR beta sequences with specific HLA alleles at a false discovery rate of 0.05. A total of 150 to 200 TCR beta chains were listed by the study as associated with cytomegalovirus. Because HLA typing was missing for some donors at each locus, association tests included only the typed subset. When HLA alleles, especially DR and DQ, strongly co-occurred, TCR associations were difficult to assign to individual alleles. In a later analysis, TCR association rates were found to vary across HLA loci, with the most associated TCRs seen for DRB1 alleles and the fewest for HLA-C alleles. The authors suggested that the approach could potentially be generalized to other disease states and immunological phenotypes.

To note about this clone: This clone's antigen is unknown. Base quality data are lacking; no much larger clone is found one base away.

The cohort comprised 670 or so healthy bone marrow donors. At the time of sampling, all cohort members were nominally healthy, though unrecorded immune exposures were likely present. The donor was CMV seropositive and belonged to the group of 250 to 300 seropositive cohort members. A peripheral blood sample was collected from each donor, and TCR beta sequencing was performed on peripheral blood mononuclear cells. The Qiagen DNeasy Blood Extraction Kit was used to extract genomic DNA from the blood cell samples. V is cut back by 5 bases and J by 0 bases, with 9 bases in the junction unmatched. From cysteine to phenylalanine, the CDR3 is 16 amino acids long. CDR3 DNA is the only sequence kept; it has 48 bases, read in frame from the first base. Via the germline V gene (reference sequence), CDR1 is LNHDA and CDR2 SQIVND. The library was produced with the immunoSEQ multiplex PCR assay. The multiplex PCR relied on a mix of 60 forward primers for TCR Vbeta segments and 13 reverse primers for TCR Jbeta segments. The CDR3 region of rearranged TCR beta genes was amplified from genomic DNA with a multiplex PCR assay. The Illumina HiSeq System was used to sequence the amplified TCR beta libraries as 87-base-pair reads. In the original analysis: In a later analysis, some 80 million unique TCR beta chains were counted across the roughly 670 repertoires, and roughly 11 million of these chains were shared by at least two donors. Raw reads were error-corrected and collapsed into unique sequences with a nearest-neighbor algorithm that merged closely related sequences to remove PCR and sequencing errors. CDR3 sequences were aligned to IMGT reference sequences to assign V, D and J gene segments. For a sequence to be retained, at least a six-nucleotide match to both a V gene segment and a J gene segment was required. A rearrangement was called productive if the CDR3 had no stop codons and remained in frame with V and J, and every other rearrangement was called non-productive. Following IMGT convention, CDR3 was defined as the stretch from the second conserved V-encoded cysteine up to the conserved J-encoded phenylalanine. The earlier analysis of about 570 of the donors excluded any sequence lacking an unambiguous match to a single V gene segment. In an earlier analysis of about 590 of the donors, a V segment was called functional when productive rearrangements were above 56.7%, and segregating when the standard deviation between donors exceeded 5%. To diagnose cytomegalovirus status from the catalog of TCR beta chain sequences, a statistical classification framework was built. A later analysis assigned V and J genes by comparing TCR nucleotide sequences with IMGT/GENE-DB human TR gene sequences. The TCRdist pipeline was used in a later analysis to assign CDR3 sequences and most-parsimonious VDJ recombination scenarios. In a later analysis, each TCR beta chain was defined by its CDR3 amino acid sequence together with its V-gene family, and reads lacking a unique V-gene family were excluded. To address suspected cross-contamination and a sequencing artifact, a later analysis removed around 600 highly shared, low-generation-probability nucleotide sequences. For each public chain, a later analysis derived a clonal expansion index from normalized ranks of inferred template counts within each repertoire. In a later analysis, generation probabilities were computed with a VDJ recombination model fitted to out-of-frame rearrangements, and the resulting probabilities were checked against IGoR. Hypergeometric tests were used in a later analysis to score TCR-TCR, TCR-HLA and TCR-CMV co-occurrence, with a repertoire-size bias correction applied to the TCR pairs. False discovery rates were estimated in a later analysis by permuting HLA or CMV assignments 20 times. In a later analysis, co-occurring TCRs were grouped with DBSCAN, and TCRdist sequence similarity was added when clustering was performed within HLA-allele-positive subsets. Repertoires with fewer than 30,000 or more than 120,000 public chains, plus five repertoires with anomalous nucleotide sharing, were excluded from co-occurrence clustering. TCRdb's version of the immuneACCESS table is confined to in-frame rearrangements and falls short of the full clone set. An unresolved V gene accounts for under half of the shortfall where checked; the remainder is of unknown origin. V and J calls and clone size are given by that table; D and trimming were obtained from the DNA. The sample yields roughly 130,000 clones; 55% to 75% were counted once. The ten most abundant clones make up 1.6% of the sample.

The sequence derives from a man aged 25-45 years in good health and CMV-seropositive. Sample: PBMCs. Here the chain combines TRBV19 and TRBJ2-7; 8 bases in the middle match TRBD1. The nucleotides are TGTGCCAGTAGTGCCCGACAGGGGACCGTCTCCTACGAGCAGTACTTC. It encodes CASSARQGTVSYEQYF.